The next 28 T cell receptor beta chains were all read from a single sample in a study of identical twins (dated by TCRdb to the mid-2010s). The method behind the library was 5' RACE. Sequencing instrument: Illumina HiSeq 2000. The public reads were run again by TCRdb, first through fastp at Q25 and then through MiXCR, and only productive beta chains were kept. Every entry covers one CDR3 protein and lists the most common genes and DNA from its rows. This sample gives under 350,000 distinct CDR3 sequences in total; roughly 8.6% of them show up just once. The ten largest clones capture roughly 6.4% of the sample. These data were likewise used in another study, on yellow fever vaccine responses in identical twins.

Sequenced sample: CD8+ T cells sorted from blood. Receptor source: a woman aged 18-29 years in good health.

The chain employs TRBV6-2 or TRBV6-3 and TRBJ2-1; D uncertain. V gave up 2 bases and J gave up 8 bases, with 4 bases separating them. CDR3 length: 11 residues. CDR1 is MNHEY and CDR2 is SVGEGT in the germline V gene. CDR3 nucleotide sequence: TGTGCCAGCAGTTACGAGGATGAGCAGTTCTTC. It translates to CASSYEDEQFF.

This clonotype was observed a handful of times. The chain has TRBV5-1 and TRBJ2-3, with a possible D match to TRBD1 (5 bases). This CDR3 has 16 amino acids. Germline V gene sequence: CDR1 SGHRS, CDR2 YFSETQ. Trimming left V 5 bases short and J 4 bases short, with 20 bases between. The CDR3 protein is CASSLLTALGSDTQYF. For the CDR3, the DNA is TGCGCCAGCAGTTTGTTGACAGCACTCGGATCAGATACGCAGTATTTT.

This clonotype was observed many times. Written as DNA, the CDR3 is TGTGCCAGCAGCCCGGGGGGGAAAGCTTTCTTT. Amino acid sequence: CASSPGGKAFF. The rearrangement uses TRBV7-9 and TRBJ1-1; perhaps TRBD1 as D (5 bases). Germline-derived CDR1 and CDR2 are SEHNR and FQNEAQ (reference sequence). The CDR3 consists of 11 residues. V lost 5 bases and J lost 9, with 10 bases in between.

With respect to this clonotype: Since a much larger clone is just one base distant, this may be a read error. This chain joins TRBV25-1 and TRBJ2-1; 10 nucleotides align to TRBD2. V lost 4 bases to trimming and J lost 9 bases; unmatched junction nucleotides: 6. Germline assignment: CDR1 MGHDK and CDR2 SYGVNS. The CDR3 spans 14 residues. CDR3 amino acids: CASSGIAGGIEQFF. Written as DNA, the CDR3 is TGTGCCAGCAGTGGAATAGCGGGAGGAATTGAGCAGTTCTTC. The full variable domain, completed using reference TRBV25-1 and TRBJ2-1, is EADIYQTPRYLVIGTGKKITLECSQTMGHDKMYWYQQDPGMELHLIHYSYGVNSTEKGDLSSESTVSRIRTEHFPLTLESARPSHTSQYLCASSGIAGGIEQFFGPGTRLTVL.

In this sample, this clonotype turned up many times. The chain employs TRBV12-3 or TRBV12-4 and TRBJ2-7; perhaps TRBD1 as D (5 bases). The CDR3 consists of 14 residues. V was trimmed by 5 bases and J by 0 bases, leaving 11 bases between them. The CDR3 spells CASSMRQSSYEQYF. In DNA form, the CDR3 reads TGTGCCAGCAGTATGCGACAGAGCTCCTACGAGCAGTACTTC.

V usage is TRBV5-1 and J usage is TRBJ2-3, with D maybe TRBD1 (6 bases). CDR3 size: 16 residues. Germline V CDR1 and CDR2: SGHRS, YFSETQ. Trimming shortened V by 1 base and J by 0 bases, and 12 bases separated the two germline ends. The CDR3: CASSLPDRSSTDTQYF. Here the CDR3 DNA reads TGCGCCAGCAGCTTGCCTGACAGGTCTAGCACAGATACGCAGTATTTT.

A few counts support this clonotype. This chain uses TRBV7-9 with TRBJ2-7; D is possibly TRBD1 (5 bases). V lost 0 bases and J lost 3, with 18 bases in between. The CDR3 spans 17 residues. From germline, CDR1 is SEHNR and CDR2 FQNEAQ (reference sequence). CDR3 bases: TGTGCCAGCAGCTTAGCGCCCACGATCAGGGAAGTCTACGAGCAGTACTTC. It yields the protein CASSLAPTIREVYEQYF.

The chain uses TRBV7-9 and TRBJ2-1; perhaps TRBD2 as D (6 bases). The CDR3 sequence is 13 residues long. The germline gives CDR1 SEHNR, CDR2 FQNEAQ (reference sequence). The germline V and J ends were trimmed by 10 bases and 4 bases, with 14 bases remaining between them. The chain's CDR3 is CATLNGGYNEQFF. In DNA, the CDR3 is TGTGCCACCCTTAATGGAGGGTACAATGAGCAGTTCTTC.

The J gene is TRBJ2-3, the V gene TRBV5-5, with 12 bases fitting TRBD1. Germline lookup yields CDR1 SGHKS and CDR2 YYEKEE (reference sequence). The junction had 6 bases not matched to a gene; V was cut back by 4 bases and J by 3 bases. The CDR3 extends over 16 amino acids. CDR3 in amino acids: CASSPGTGGLTDTQYF. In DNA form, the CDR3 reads TGTGCCAGCAGCCCTGGGACAGGGGGCTTGACAGATACGCAGTATTTT.

CDR3 residues: CSVQDRGDNEQFF. The CDR3 nucleotides are TGCAGTGTTCAGGACAGGGGGGACAATGAGCAGTTCTTC. The chain uses TRBV20-1 and TRBJ2-1; 10 bases are a match to TRBD1. V was pared by 7 bases and J by 5 bases, with 5 bases of the junction left unmatched. Germline assignment: CDR1 DFQATT and CDR2 SNEGSKA (reference sequence). The CDR3 has 13 residues.

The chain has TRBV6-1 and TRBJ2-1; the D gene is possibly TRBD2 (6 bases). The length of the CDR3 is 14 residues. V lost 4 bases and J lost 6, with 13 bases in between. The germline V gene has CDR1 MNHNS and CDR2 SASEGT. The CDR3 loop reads CASSAAGIGNEQFF. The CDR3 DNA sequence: TGTGCCAGCAGTGCAGCGGGTATTGGCAATGAGCAGTTCTTC.

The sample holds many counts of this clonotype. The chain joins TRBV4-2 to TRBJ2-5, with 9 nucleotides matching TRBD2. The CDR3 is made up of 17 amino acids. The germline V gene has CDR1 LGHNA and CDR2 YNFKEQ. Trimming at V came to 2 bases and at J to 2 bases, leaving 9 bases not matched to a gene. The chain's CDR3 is CASSQFSSGGLQETQYF. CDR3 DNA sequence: TGTGCCAGCAGCCAATTCAGCAGCGGGGGGTTGCAAGAGACCCAGTACTTC.

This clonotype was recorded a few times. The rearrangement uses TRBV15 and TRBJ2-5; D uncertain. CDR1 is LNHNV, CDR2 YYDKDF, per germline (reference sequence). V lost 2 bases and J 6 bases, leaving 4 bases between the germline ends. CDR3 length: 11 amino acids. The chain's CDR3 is CATSRSQTQYF. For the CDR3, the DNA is TGTGCCACCAGCAGATCCCAGACCCAGTACTTC.

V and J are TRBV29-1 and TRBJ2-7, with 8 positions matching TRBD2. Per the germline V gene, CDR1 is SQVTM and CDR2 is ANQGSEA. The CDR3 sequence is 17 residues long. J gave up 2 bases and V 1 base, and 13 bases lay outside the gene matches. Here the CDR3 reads CSVEAWLAGTPTYEQYF. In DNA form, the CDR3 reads TGCAGCGTTGAAGCTTGGTTAGCGGGGACGCCAACCTACGAGCAGTACTTC.

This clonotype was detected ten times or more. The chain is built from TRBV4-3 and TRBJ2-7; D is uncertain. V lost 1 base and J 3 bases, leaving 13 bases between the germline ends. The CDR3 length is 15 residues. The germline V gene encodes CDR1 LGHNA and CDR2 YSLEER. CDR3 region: CASSQVNSEGYEQYF. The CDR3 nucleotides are TGCGCCAGCAGCCAAGTCAACTCGGAAGGCTACGAGCAGTACTTC.

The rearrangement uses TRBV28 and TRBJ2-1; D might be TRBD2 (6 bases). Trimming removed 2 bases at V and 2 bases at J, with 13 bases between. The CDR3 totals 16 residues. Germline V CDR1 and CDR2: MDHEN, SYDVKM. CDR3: CASSLRASATYNEQFF. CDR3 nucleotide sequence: TGTGCCAGCAGTTTACGGGCTAGCGCGACCTACAATGAGCAGTTCTTC.

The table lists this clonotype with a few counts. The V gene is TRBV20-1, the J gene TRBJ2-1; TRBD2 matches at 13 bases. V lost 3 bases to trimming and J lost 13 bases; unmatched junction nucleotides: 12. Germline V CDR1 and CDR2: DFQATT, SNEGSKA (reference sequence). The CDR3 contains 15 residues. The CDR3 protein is CSASVLAGGPDSQFF. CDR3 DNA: TGCAGTGCTAGTGTACTAGCGGGAGGGCCGGATTCCCAGTTCTTC.

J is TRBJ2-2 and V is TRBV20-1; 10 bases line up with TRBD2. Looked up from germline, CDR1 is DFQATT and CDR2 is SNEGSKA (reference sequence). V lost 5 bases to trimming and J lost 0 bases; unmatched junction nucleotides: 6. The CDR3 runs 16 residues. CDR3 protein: CSAFTSGATNTGELFF. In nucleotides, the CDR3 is TGCAGTGCTTTCACTAGCGGGGCCACGAACACCGGGGAGCTGTTTTTT.

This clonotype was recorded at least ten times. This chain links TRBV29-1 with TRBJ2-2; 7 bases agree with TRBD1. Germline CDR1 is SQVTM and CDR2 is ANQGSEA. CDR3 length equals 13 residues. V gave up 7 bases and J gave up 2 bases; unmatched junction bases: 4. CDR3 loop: CSAGQSNTGELFF. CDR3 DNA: TGCAGCGCGGGACAGAGCAACACCGGGGAGCTGTTTTTT.

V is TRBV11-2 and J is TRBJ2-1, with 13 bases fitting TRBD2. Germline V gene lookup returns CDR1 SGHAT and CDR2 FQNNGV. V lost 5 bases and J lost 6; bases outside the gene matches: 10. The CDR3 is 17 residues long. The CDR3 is CASSAWVGTSGANEQFF. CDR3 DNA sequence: TGTGCCAGCAGCGCCTGGGTCGGGACTAGCGGGGCCAATGAGCAGTTCTTC.

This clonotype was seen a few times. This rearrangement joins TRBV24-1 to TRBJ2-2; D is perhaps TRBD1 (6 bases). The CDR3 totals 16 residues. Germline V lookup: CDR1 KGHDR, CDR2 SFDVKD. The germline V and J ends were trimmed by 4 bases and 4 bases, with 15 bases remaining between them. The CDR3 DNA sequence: TGTGCCACCAGTGAGCTTACAGGGCTTGGCACCGGGGAGCTGTTTTTT. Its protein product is CATSELTGLGTGELFF.

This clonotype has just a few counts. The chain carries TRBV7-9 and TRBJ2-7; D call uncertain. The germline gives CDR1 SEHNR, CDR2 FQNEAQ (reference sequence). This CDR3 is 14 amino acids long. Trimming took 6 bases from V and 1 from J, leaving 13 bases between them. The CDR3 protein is CASSYSGESYEQYF. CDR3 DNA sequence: TGTGCCAGCAGTTATAGTGGTGAATCCTACGAGCAGTACTTC.

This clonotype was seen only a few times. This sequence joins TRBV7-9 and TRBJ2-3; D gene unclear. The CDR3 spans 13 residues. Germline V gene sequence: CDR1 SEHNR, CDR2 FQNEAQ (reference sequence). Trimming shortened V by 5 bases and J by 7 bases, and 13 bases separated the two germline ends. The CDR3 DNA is TGTGCCAGCAGCCCCCCCCAATCGAATACGCAGTATTTT. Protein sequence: CASSPPQSNTQYF. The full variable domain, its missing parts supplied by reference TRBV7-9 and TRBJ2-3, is DTGVSQNPRHKITKRGQNVTFRCDPISEHNRLYWYRQTLGQGPEFLTYFQNEAQLEKSRLLSDRFSAERPKGSFSTLEIQRTEQGDSAMYLCASSPPQSNTQYFGPGTRLTVL.

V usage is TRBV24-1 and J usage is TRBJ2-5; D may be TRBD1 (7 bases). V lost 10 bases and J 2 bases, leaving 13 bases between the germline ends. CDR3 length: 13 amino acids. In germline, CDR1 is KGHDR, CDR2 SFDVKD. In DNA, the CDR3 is TGTGCCACGCAGGGGGGCCTACAAGAGACCCAGTACTTC. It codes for CATQGGLQETQYF.

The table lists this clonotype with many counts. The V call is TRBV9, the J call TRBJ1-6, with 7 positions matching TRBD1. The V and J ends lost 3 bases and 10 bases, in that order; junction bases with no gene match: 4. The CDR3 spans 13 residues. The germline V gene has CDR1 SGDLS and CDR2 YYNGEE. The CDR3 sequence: CASSAGGWSPLHF. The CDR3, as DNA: TGTGCCAGCAGCGCAGGGGGTTGGTCACCCCTCCACTTT.

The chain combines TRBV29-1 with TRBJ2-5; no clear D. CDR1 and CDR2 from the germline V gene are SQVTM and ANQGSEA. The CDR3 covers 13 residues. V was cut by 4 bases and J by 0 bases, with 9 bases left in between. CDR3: CSVGARNQETQYF. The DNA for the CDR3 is TGCAGCGTTGGGGCCCGCAACCAAGAGACCCAGTACTTC.

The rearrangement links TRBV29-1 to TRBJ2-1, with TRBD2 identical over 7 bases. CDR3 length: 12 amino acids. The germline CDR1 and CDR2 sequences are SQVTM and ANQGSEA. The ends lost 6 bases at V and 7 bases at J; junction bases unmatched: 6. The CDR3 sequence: CSVERDLNEQFF. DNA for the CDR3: TGCAGCGTCGAGCGGGACCTAAATGAGCAGTTCTTC.

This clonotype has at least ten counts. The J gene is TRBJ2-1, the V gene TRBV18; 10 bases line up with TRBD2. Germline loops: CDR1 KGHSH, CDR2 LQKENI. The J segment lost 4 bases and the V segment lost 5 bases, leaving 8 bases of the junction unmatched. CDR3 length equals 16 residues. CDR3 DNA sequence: TGTGCCAGCTCATCGTCACTAGCGGGGTTATACAATGAGCAGTTCTTC. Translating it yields CASSSSLAGLYNEQFF.